These T cell receptor beta chains were read from a single sample in a study of OX40 agonist ivuxolimab in advanced cancers. Using immunoSEQ multiplex PCR, the repertoire was profiled, and TCRdb retains in-frame clones only, with some absent. This sample has 60,000 to 65,000 clones, with around 90% found just once. The input for sequencing was CD4+ or CD8+ T cells sorted from blood, taken in a trial of the OX40 agonist ivuxolimab. The receptors come from an adult with an advanced solid tumor such as melanoma, head and neck, liver or kidney cancer. The CDR3 runs from the conserved cysteine through the conserved F or W. Each record gives: J gene, D gene, CDR3 length, clone size, V gene, CDR3 DNA, CDR3 protein. A D gene is named only where the DNA matches it firmly. The size field is filled for only some rows; it gives once, few, many or a size class.

TRBJ2-7,TRBD2,14,NA,TRBV7-2,TGTGCCAGCAGCAAGGGACTAGCAGGCCACGAGCAGTACTTC,CASSKGLAGHEQYF
TRBJ2-2,TRBD2,16,NA,TRBV5-4,TGTGCCAGCAGCTTGGAACTAGCGGAGAACACCGGGGAGCTGTTTTTT,CASSLELAENTGELFF
TRBJ2-7,NA,14,NA,TRBV11-2,TGTGCCAGCAGACTTGGGTCAGGGCCCTACGAGCAGTACTTC,CASRLGSGPYEQYF
TRBJ2-7,NA,15,NA,TRBV19,TGTGCCAGTAGTATTAGTGGAGACAGGAGGTACGAGCAGTACTTC,CASSISGDRRYEQYF
TRBJ2-5,TRBD1,14,NA,TRBV19,TGTGCCAGTGTGGGACAGGGGGCCTATGAGACCCAGTACTTC,CASVGQGAYETQYF
TRBJ2-7,TRBD2,16,NA,TRBV13,TGTGCCAGCAGCCCGGTAACTAGCGGGAAGGCCTACGAGCAGTACTTC,CASSPVTSGKAYEQYF
TRBJ1-1,NA,15,few,TRBV27,TGTGCCAGCAGTTTGGGGACGGGGAAAAACACTGAAGCTTTCTTT,CASSLGTGKNTEAFF
TRBJ2-3,TRBD2,16,NA,TRBV6-6,TGTGCCAGCAGCAAGACTAGCGGGGTGTTCACAGATACGCAGTATTTT,CASSKTSGVFTDTQYF
TRBJ2-5,NA,11,NA,TRBV27,TGTGCCAGCCGAAAACGGGAGACCCAGTACTTC,CASRKRETQYF
TRBJ2-1,TRBD1,15,NA,TRBV6-1,TGTGCCAGCAGTGAAATTGGGACAGGACACAATGAGCAGTTCTTC,CASSEIGTGHNEQFF
TRBJ1-4,TRBD1,16,NA,TRBV27,TGTGCCAGCAGTTTATCGGGCCAGGGGGCGAGTGAAAAACTGTTTTTT,CASSLSGQGASEKLFF
TRBJ2-2,TRBD2,18,NA,TRBV18,TGTGCCAGCTCAGCGGGACTAGCGGCTCATGAGAACACCGGGGAGCTGTTTTTT,CASSAGLAAHENTGELFF
TRBJ2-3,TRBD2,14,NA,TRBV10-3,TGTGCCATCGGGGTGGGGGGGACCACAGATACGCAGTATTTT,CAIGVGGTTDTQYF
TRBJ2-7,NA,15,NA,TRBV6-5,TGTGCCAGCAGTTGGGCCTCGGGACACTACGACGAGCAGTACTTC,CASSWASGHYDEQYF
TRBJ1-2,NA,15,NA,TRBV7-9,TGTGCCAGCAGCCCGAGTCGGGGCGTTCACTATGGCTACACCTTC,CASSPSRGVHYGYTF
TRBJ1-5,TRBD1,14,NA,TRBV5-4,TGTGCCAGCAGCTCCGACAGGGATGGTCAGCCCCAGCATTTT,CASSSDRDGQPQHF
TRBJ2-7,TRBD2,16,NA,TRBV14,TGTGCCAGCAGCCAAGGTTTTACTAGCGGGATATACGAGCAGTACTTC,CASSQGFTSGIYEQYF
TRBJ2-1,NA,15,NA,TRBV11-2,TGTGCCAGCAGCTTAATTAGATGGTCCTACAATGAGCAGTTCTTC,CASSLIRWSYNEQFF
TRBJ2-3,NA,18,NA,TRBV28,TGTGCCAGCAGTTCCCTCCGGACACTAGACCCTAGCACAGATACGCAGTATTTT,CASSSLRTLDPSTDTQYF
TRBJ2-7,TRBD2,17,NA,TRBV2,TGTGCCAGCAGTGGGACTAGCGGGCTTTATACCTCCTACGAGCAGTACTTC,CASSGTSGLYTSYEQYF
TRBJ2-3,NA,14,NA,TRBV13,TGTGCCAGCAGCGCCGTCCTCCCTCAGGGTACGCAGTATTTT,CASSAVLPQGTQYF
TRBJ1-1,NA,14,once,TRBV11-1,TGTGCCAGCAGCTTAAAGATCATGAACACTGAAGCTTTCTTT,CASSLKIMNTEAFF
TRBJ2-1,NA,16,NA,TRBV27,TGTGCCAGCAGTTTAATAGTTGATCGAGGGAGGCATGAGCAGTTCTTC,CASSLIVDRGRHEQFF
TRBJ2-5,TRBD1,15,NA,TRBV7-9,TGTGCCAGCAGCTTAAGGAAGGGGGCGCGGGAGACCCAGTACTTC,CASSLRKGARETQYF
TRBJ2-3,TRBD2,21,NA,TRBV4-3,TGCGCCAGCAGCCAAGAACCGTCCGGGACTAGCGGGGGGAGCCGCACAGATACGCAGTATTTT,CASSQEPSGTSGGSRTDTQYF
TRBJ2-1,NA,15,NA,TRBV27,TGTGCCAGCACCCCGATGGGGGGGGCCGGGAATGAGCAGTTCTTC,CASTPMGGAGNEQFF
TRBJ1-2,NA,12,NA,TRBV11-3,TGTGCCAGCAGCTTAGGGTTTTCTGGCTACACCTTC,CASSLGFSGYTF
TRBJ1-1,TRBD1,15,NA,TRBV10-2,TGCGCCAGCAGTGAGCCGCATGAGGGACAGATTGAAGCTTTCTTT,CASSEPHEGQIEAFF
TRBJ2-7,TRBD2,17,NA,TRBV28,TGTGCCAGCAGTGCTAGCGGGAGAAGTATCTCGGGCTACGAGCAGTACTTC,CASSASGRSISGYEQYF
TRBJ2-5,TRBD2,15,NA,TRBV14,TGTGCCAGCAGCCAAGAAGGACTAGCGGGGGAGACCCAGTACTTC,CASSQEGLAGETQYF
TRBJ2-5,TRBD2,16,NA,TRBV9,TGTGCCAGCAGCGAGGGATACTCTAGCGGCCAAGAGACCCAGTACTTC,CASSEGYSSGQETQYF
TRBJ1-2,TRBD1,15,once,TRBV11-1,TGTGCCAGCAGCTTTGTGGGACAGGGTTCAGATGGCTACACCTTC,CASSFVGQGSDGYTF
TRBJ2-7,NA,13,NA,TRBV2,TGTGCCAGCAGTGATGCGGAAACCTACGAGCAGTACTTC,CASSDAETYEQYF
TRBJ2-7,TRBD1,13,NA,TRBV18,TGTGCCAGCTCACCGACAGGGTCCTACGAGCAGTACTTC,CASSPTGSYEQYF
TRBJ2-3,NA,15,NA,TRBV28,TGTGCCGGACAGAAAGGGCAGACTAGCACAGATACGCAGTATTTT,CAGQKGQTSTDTQYF
TRBJ2-5,TRBD2,15,NA,TRBV6-4,TGTGCCAGCAGTGAAGGAGCGGGAGGAAGGGAGACCCAGTACTTC,CASSEGAGGRETQYF
TRBJ2-1,NA,15,NA,TRBV7-3,TGTGCCAGCAGCAAAGTCCCCAGGGCCAACAATGAGCAGTTCTTC,CASSKVPRANNEQFF
TRBJ1-1,TRBD1,16,once,TRBV7-9,TGTGCCAGCAGCTCCCCATGGACAGGTATAGCTACTGAAGCTTTCTTT,CASSSPWTGIATEAFF
TRBJ2-7,NA,15,NA,TRBV15,TGTGCCACCAGCAGAGATTTTCAACGCTCCTACGAGCAGTACTTC,CATSRDFQRSYEQYF
TRBJ1-5,NA,17,NA,TRBV21-1,TGTGCCAGCAGCAAAGCCACGACAGACGATAGCAATCAGCCCCAGCATTTT,CASSKATTDDSNQPQHF
TRBJ2-7,TRBD2,15,NA,TRBV27,TGTGCCAGCAGTTTATCGTCTAGCGGGAGCAACGAGCAGTACTTC,CASSLSSSGSNEQYF
TRBJ2-1,TRBD2,15,NA,TRBV19,TGTGCCAGTAGTATAACCCTAGCGGGAGTAGGTGAGCAGTTCTTC,CASSITLAGVGEQFF
TRBJ1-2,TRBD1,15,NA,TRBV5-6,TGTGCCAGCAGCTTCTCCGGGACAGGGTACTATGGCTACACCTTC,CASSFSGTGYYGYTF
TRBJ1-2,NA,14,NA,TRBV11-2,TGTGCCAGCAGCTTAGGTTCCGGATCTTATGGCTACACCTTC,CASSLGSGSYGYTF
TRBJ2-3,NA,15,NA,TRBV5-5,TGTGCCAGCAGCACCCCCAACTCTTACCCAGATACGCAGTATTTT,CASSTPNSYPDTQYF
TRBJ2-3,TRBD2,20,NA,TRBV4-3,TGCGCCAGCAGCCAAGATGTTCAAGGTGATATGGCGGGAGGAATAGATACGCAGTATTTT,CASSQDVQGDMAGGIDTQYF
TRBJ2-3,NA,18,once,TRBV7-9,TGTGCCAGCAGCTTAATTCCTCCCCTGGGGGATTCCACAGATACGCAGTATTTT,CASSLIPPLGDSTDTQYF
TRBJ2-5,TRBD2,15,NA,TRBV7-9,TGTGCCAGCAGCTCGACTAGCGGAGCGGAAGAGACCCAGTACTTC,CASSSTSGAEETQYF
TRBJ2-2,NA,13,NA,TRBV5-6,TGTGCCAGCAGCTCCTATAACGCCGGGGAGCTGTTTTTT,CASSSYNAGELFF
TRBJ1-2,NA,15,NA,TRBV4-3,TGCGCCAGCAGCCAAGATAAGTACGGTTGGGATGGCTACACCTTC,CASSQDKYGWDGYTF
TRBJ2-7,TRBD2,13,NA,TRBV7-8,TGTGCCAGCGGCGCGGGGGTGTCCTACGAGCAGTACTTC,CASGAGVSYEQYF
TRBJ2-7,TRBD2,16,NA,TRBV9,TGTGCCAGCAGCGTAGGGTGGGAGGGCCTCGTTTACGAGCAGTACTTC,CASSVGWEGLVYEQYF
TRBJ2-7,NA,14,NA,TRBV27,TGTGCCAGCAGTTCCGGCAGGTGGAGCTACGAGCAGTACTTC,CASSSGRWSYEQYF
TRBJ2-1,NA,14,once,TRBV13,TGTGCCAGCAGCTCCAACGAAGTTTCGGATGAGCAGTTCTTC,CASSSNEVSDEQFF